This T cell receptor beta chain came from a study of cytomegalovirus exposure and HLA in healthy donors. After removal of 7 bases from V and 4 bases from J, the junction contained 11 bases not matched to a gene. The germline V gene encodes CDR1 SNHLY and CDR2 FYNNEI. The CDR3 extends over 15 amino acids. PCR amplification relied on 60 Vbeta primers (plus 13 Jbeta primers). The repertoire was sequenced with immunoSEQ multiplex PCR; TCRdb's copy has only in-frame clones and lacks some. The sample yields about 64,000 clones, 65% to 90% seen once. The sample taken for sequencing was PBMCs. The rearrangement uses TRBV2 and TRBJ1-2, with 8 bases matching TRBD1. The receptor's source is a female donor in good health and CMV-seronegative. This CDR3 is CASIRGQGSPYGYTF. The CDR3 region has the DNA TGTGCCAGCATACGCGGACAGGGAAGCCCCTATGGCTACACCTTC. Full variable domain (outside the CDR3, taken from reference TRBV2 and TRBJ1-2): EPEVTQTPSHQVTQMGQEVILRCVPISNHLYFYWYRQILGQKVEFLVSFYNNEISEKSEIFDDQFSVERPDGSNFTLKIRSTKLEDSAMYFCASIRGQGSPYGYTFGSGTRLTVV.